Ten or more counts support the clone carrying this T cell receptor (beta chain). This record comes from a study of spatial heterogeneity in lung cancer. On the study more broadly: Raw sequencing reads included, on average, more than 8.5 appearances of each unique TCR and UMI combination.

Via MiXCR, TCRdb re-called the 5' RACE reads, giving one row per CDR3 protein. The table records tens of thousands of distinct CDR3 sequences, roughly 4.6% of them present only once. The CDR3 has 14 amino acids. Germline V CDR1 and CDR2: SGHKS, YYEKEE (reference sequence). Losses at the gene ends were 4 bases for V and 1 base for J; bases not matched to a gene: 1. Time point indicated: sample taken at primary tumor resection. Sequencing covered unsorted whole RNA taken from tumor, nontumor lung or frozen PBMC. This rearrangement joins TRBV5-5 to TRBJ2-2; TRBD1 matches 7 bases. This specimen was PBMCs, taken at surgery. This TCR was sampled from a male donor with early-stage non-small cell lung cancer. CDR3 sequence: CASSRQGNTGELFF. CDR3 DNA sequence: TGTGCCAGCAGCCGACAGGGGAACACCGGGGAGCTGTTTTTT.